Following are 9 T cell receptor beta chains from one sample sequenced in a study of CXCR3-negative and CXCR3-positive naive CD8 T cells. With UMI labels, 5' RACE was used to prepare the TRB cDNA libraries. TCRdb reanalyzed the 5' RACE reads and collapses them to one entry per CDR3 protein, without DNA. Here the sample table reports 45,000 to 65,000 distinct CDR3 sequences. The sequenced sample was memory CD8+ T cells from blood. The receptors derive from a human donor in good health. Some clones in this sample may be carry-over from other donors' samples.

The chain uses TRBV10-3 and TRBJ1-5; the TCRdb D gene call, TRBD1, has no DNA to confirm it. This CDR3 comprises 15 residues. Per the germline V gene, CDR1 is ENHRY and CDR2 is SYGVKD. CDR3 residues: CAIRATDRDNQPQHF.

J is TRBJ2-1 and V is TRBV29-1; TCRdb returns TRBD1, unconfirmable since there is no DNA. This CDR3 comprises 14 residues. The germline CDR1 and CDR2 sequences are SQVTM and ANQGSEA. CDR3 protein: CSVEEGDLYNEQFF.

This CDR3 reads CASSPTFRQAQETQYF. The chain couples TRBV6-1 to TRBJ2-5; no DNA is available, so the TRBD1 call from TCRdb remains unchecked. Looked up from germline, CDR1 is MNHNS and CDR2 is SASEGT. CDR3 length: 16 amino acids.

The rearrangement links TRBV28 to TRBJ2-3; with no DNA, the TCRdb D assignment of TRBD2 cannot be verified. In germline, CDR1 is MDHEN, CDR2 SYDVKM. This CDR3 region has 14 residues. The CDR3 sequence: CATVPSGGSDTQYF.

The chain joins TRBV10-3 to TRBJ2-2. This CDR3 comprises 16 residues. Germline loops: CDR1 ENHRY, CDR2 SYGVKD. This chain's CDR3 is CAILFMSGPNTGELFF.

V usage is TRBV4-3 and J usage is TRBJ2-5. The CDR3 is 15 residues long. The germline gives CDR1 LGHNA, CDR2 YSLEER. CDR3 sequence reads: CASSQDRQVQETQYF.

The V gene is TRBV20-1, the J gene TRBJ1-5; lacking DNA, the TRBD1 call made by TCRdb goes unchecked. CDR1 DFQATT and CDR2 SNEGSKA come from the germline V gene (reference sequence). The CDR3 sequence is 15 residues long. The CDR3 spells CSARGTGNSNQPQHF.

This chain connects TRBV7-9 to TRBJ2-3. The CDR3 covers 16 residues. CDR1 is SEHNR and CDR2 is FQNEAQ in the germline V gene (reference sequence). CDR3 region: CASSLEQDLLTDTQYF.

The gene calls are TRBV6-2 or TRBV6-3 and TRBJ2-1; as DNA is missing, the TRBD1 call by TCRdb cannot be tested. Germline V CDR1 and CDR2: MNHEY, SVGEGT. The CDR3 covers 15 residues. CDR3 in amino acids: CASSYGQGSTSEQFF.